The clone carrying this T cell receptor (beta chain) was observed a single time. This table comes from immunoSEQ multiplex PCR, and its TCRdb copy is limited to in-frame clones, with some not included. The table records 100,000 to 150,000 clones, 70% to 90% of them present only once. This record comes from a study of blood T cell repertoires in COVID-19. Trimming took 5 bases from V and 6 from J, leaving 11 bases between them. The CDR3 runs to 12 residues. Germline V gene data show CDR1 as MNHNS and CDR2 as SASEGT. The origin of this receptor is a woman between 50 and 59 years old with active or convalescent COVID-19. V usage is TRBV6-1 and J usage is TRBJ2-7, with D unclear. The sequenced sample was peripheral blood. In DNA, the CDR3 is TGTGCCAGCAGTTATGAGAGTCCCGAGCAGTACTTC. Its protein is CASSYESPEQYF.